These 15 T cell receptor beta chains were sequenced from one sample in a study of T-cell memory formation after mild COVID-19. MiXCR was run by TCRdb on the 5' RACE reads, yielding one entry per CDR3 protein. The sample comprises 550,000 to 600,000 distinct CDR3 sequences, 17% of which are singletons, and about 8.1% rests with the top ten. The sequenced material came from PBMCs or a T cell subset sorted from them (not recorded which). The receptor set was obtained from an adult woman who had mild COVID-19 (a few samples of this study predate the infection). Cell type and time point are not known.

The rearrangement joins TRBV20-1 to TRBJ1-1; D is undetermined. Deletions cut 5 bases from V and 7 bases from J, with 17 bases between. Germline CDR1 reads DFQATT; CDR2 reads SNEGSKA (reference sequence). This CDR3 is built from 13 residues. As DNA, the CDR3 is TGCAGTGCTCCCCAGGCGGGAAAGATTGAAGCTTTCTTT. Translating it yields CSAPQAGKIEAFF.

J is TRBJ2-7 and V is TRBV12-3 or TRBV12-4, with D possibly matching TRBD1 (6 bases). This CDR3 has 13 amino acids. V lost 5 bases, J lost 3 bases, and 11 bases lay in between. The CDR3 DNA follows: TGTGCCAGCAGTCTTAAGACAGGCTACGAGCAGTACTTC. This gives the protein CASSLKTGYEQYF.

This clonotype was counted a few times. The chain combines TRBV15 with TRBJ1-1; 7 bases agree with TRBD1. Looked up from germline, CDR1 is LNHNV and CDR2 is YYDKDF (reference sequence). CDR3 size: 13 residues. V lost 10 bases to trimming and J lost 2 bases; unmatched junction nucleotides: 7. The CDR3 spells CAIRQGGNTEAFF. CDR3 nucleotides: TGTGCCATCAGACAGGGAGGTAACACTGAAGCTTTCTTT.

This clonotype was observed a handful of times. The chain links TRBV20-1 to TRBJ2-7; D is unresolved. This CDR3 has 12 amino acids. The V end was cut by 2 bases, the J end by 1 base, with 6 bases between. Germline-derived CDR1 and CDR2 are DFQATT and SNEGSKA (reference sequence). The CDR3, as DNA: TGCAGTGCTAGACAGATATCCTACGAGCAGTACTTC. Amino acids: CSARQISYEQYF.

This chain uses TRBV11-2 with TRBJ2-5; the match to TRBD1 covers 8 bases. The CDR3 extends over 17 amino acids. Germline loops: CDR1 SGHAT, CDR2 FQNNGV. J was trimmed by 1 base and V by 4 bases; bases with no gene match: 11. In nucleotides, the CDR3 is TGTGCCAGCAGCTCCTCAGGGGACAGGCTTACCCAAGAGACCCAGTACTTC. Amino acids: CASSSSGDRLTQETQYF.

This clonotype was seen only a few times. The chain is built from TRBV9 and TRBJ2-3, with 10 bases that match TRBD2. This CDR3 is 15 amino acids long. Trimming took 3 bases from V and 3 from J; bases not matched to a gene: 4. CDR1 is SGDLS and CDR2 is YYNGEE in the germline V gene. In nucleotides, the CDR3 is TGTGCCAGCAGCGCCGGGACTAGCGTAACAGATACGCAGTATTTT. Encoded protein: CASSAGTSVTDTQYF.

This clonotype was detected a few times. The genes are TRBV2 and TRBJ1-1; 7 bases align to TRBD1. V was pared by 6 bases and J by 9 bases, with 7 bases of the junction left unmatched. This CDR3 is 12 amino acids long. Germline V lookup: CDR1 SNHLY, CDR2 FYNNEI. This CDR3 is CASRRDSEKAFF. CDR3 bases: TGTGCCAGCAGAAGGGACAGTGAGAAAGCTTTCTTT.

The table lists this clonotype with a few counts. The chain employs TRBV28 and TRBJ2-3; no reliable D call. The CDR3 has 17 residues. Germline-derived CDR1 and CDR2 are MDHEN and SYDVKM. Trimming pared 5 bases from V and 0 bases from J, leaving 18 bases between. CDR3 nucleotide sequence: TGTGCCAGCAGTCCCAGCTCATACGGACCTAGCACAGATACGCAGTATTTT. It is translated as CASSPSSYGPSTDTQYF. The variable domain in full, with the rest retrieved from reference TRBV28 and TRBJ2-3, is DVKVTQSSRYLVKRTGEKVFLECVQDMDHENMFWYRQDPGLGLRLIYFSYDVKMKEKGDIPEGYSVSREKKERFSLILESASTNQTSMYLCASSPSSYGPSTDTQYFGPGTRLTVL.

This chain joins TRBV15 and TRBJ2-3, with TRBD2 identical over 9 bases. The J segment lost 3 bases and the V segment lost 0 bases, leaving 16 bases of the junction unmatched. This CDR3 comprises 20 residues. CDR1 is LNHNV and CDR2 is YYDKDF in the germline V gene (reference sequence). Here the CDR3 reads CATSREAWASGTGVTDTQYF. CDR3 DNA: TGTGCCACCAGCAGAGAGGCTTGGGCTAGCGGGACGGGAGTTACAGATACGCAGTATTTT.

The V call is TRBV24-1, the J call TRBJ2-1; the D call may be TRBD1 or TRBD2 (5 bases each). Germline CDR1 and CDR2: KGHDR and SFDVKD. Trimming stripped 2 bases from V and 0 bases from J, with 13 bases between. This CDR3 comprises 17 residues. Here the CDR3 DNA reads TGTGCCACCAGTGATTCAGGGAGAGCGAGCTCCTACAATGAGCAGTTCTTC. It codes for CATSDSGRASSYNEQFF.

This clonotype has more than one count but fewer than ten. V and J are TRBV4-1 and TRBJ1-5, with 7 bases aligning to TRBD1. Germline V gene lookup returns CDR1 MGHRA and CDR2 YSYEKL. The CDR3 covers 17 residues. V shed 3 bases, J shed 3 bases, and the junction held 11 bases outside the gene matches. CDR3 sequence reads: CASSHSTGYSSNQPQHF. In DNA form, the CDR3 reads TGCGCCAGCAGCCATTCGACAGGGTATAGCTCCAATCAGCCCCAGCATTTT.

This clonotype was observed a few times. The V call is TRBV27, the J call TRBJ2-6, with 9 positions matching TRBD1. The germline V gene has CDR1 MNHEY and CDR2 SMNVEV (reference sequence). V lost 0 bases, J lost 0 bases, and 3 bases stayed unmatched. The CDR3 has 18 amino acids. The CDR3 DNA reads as TGTGCCAGCAGTTTATCCGGGACAGGGATCTCTGGGGCCAACGTCCTGACTTTC. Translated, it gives CASSLSGTGISGANVLTF.

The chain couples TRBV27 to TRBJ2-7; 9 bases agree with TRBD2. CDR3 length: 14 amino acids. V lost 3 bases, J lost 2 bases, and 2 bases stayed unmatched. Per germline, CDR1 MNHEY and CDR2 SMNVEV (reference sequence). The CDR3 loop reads CASSFSGGTYEQYF. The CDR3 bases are TGTGCCAGCAGTTTTAGCGGGGGCACCTACGAGCAGTACTTC.

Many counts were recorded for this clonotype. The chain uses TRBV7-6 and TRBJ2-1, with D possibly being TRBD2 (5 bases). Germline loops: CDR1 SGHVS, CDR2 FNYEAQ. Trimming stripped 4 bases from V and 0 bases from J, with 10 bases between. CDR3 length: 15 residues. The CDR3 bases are TGTGCCAGCAGCTCTAGCACTAGCTCCTACAATGAGCAGTTCTTC. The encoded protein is CASSSSTSSYNEQFF.

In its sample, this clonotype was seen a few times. The CDR3 is CASSPHGVGINTEAFF. In DNA, the CDR3 is TGCGCCAGCAGCCCCCACGGTGTGGGGATAAACACTGAAGCTTTCTTT. The chain uses TRBV5-1 and TRBJ1-1; D gene uncertain. Trimming stripped 4 bases from V and 2 bases from J, with 18 bases between. The CDR3 consists of 16 residues. Germline loops: CDR1 SGHRS, CDR2 YFSETQ.